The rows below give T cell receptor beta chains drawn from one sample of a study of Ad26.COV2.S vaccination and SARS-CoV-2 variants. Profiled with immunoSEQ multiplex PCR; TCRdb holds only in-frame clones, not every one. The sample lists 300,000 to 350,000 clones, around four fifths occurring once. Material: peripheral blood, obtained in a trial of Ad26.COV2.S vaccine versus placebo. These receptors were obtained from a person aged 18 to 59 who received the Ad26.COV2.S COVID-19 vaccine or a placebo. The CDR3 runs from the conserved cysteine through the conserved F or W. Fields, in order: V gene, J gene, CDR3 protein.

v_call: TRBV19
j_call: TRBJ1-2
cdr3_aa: CASSSGANYGYTF

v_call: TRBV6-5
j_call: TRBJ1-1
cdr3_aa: CASSRAPNTEAFF

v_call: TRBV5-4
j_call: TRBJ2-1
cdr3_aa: CASSFDGGPPSYNEQFF

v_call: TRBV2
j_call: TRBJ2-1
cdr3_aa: CAGTYNNEQFF

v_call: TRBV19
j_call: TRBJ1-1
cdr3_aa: CASSIKAGRPNTEAFF

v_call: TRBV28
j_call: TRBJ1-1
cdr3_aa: CASSRAVWPNTEAFF

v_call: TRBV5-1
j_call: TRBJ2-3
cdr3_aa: CASASGVTDTQYF

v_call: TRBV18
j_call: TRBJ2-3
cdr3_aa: CASSRTSGGQGTDTQYF

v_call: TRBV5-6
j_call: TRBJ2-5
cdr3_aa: CASSPELWTAEETQYF

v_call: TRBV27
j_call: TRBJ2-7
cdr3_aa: CASSLAGNGYEQYF

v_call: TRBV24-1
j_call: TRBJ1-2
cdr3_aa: CATSDLTRAPPNYGYTF

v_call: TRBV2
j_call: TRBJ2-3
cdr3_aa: CASSDRGTDTQYF

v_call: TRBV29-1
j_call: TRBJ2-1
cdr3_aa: CSFTSSPHEQFF

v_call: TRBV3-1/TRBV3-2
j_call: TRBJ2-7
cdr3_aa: CASSRPGLTAYEQYF

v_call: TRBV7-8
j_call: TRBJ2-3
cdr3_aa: CASSLVPSGESTDTQYF

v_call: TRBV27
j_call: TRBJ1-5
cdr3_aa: CASRGGGTPNQPQHF

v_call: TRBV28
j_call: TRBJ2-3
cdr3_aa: CASSSPGTGLSDTQYF

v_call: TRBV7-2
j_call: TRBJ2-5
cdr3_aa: CASSRASGLQETQYF

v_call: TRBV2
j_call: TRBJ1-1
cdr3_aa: CASSEGSSSTEAFF

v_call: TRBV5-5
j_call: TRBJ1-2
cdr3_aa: CASSLNTGLNYGYTF

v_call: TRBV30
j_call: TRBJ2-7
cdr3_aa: CAWSGESYEQYF

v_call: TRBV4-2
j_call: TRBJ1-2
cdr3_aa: CASSQAPGRRGARNYGYTF

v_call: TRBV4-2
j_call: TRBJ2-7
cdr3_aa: CASSLRLGPYEQYF

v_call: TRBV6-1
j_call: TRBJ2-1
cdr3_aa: CASSEIPGQGIGEQFF

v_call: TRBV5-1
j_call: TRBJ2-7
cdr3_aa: CASSVGGEGRTEQYF

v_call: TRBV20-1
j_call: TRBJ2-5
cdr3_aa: CSASGAQRASLIETQYF

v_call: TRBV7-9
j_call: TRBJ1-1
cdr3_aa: CASSLAPGEAFF

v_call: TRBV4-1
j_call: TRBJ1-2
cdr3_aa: CASSRATGSNYGYTF

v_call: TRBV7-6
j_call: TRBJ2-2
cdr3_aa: CASSTPRDGQPNTGELFF

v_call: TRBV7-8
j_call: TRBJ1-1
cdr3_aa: CASSSLPGQEAFF

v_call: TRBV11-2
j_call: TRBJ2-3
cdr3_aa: CASSLDGLAGVSTDTQYF

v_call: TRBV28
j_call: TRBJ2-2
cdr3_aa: CASSLRTGRSSGELFF

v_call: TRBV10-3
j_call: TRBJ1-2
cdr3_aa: CAISVSTGAYGYTF

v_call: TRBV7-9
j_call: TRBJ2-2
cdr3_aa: CASRPGTGDTGELFF

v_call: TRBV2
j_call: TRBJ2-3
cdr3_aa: CASSDTDTQYF

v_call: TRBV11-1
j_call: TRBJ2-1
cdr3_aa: CASSLQGVSEQFF

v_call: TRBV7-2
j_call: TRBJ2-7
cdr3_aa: CASSPRRSTYEQYF

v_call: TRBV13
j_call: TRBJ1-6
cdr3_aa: CASSLRTGTVSPLHF

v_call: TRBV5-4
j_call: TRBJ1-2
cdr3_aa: CASSPDGGGNYGYTF

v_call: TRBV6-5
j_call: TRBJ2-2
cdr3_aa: CASRQGATGELFF

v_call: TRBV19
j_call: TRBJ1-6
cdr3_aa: CASRDSNSPLHF

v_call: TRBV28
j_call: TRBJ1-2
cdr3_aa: CASSLLTWASRGYTF

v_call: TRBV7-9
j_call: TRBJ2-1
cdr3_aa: CASSFSGGPYNEQFF

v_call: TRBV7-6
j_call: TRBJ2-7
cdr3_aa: CASSSQPGGPYEQYF

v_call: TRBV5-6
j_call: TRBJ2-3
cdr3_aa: CASSLINRATDTQYF

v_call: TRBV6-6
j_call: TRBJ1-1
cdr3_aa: CASTLRGRGTEAFF

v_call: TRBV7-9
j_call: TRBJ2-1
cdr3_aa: CASSHLGDEQFF

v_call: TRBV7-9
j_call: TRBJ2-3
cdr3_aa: CASSERVDTQYF

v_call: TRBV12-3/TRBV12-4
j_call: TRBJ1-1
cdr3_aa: CASSLGGNTEAFF

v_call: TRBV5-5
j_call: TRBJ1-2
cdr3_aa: CASSPTTGEHGYTF

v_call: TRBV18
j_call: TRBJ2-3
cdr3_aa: CASSPPSGLTDTQYF

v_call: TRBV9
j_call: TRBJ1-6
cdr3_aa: CASSVVGDNNSPLHF

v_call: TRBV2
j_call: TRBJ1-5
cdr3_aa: CASSELSVNQPQHF